This T cell receptor beta chain comes out of a study of CD8+ T cells in alopecia areata. Study-level background: Treated patients were given oral tofacitinib, which was dosed at 5 to 10 mg twice daily. Tofacitinib exposure lasted 6 to 18 months, followed by 6 months off drug.

Only a few counts were recorded for this clone. Its antigen is undetermined. cDNA prepared by RNA extraction and subsequent reverse transcription served as the template for sequencing. Method: immunoSEQ multiplex PCR; TCRdb's copy keeps in-frame clones and lacks some. Of around 250,000 clones detected, around 67% appear once; the ten largest clones hold about 1.3%. From alopecia areata patients, lesional scalp punch biopsies and peripheral blood were collected. Study conclusions and caveats: It was lesional scalp, especially alopecia totalis/universalis, that showed higher clonality than normal scalp.

Source: CD4+ T cells sorted from blood, taken at week 0. The TCR was taken from a human donor with alopecia areata.

The CDR3 region has the DNA TGTGCCAGCAGCTTAGATCGGTTCGCGGGTCCTATCACTGAAGCTTTCTTT. Its protein product is CASSLDRFAGPITEAFF. The chain carries TRBV7-9 and TRBJ1-1; no reliable D call. This CDR3 has 17 residues. V lost 1 base, J lost 4 bases, and 19 bases lay in between. CDR1 SEHNR and CDR2 FQNEAQ come from the germline V gene (reference sequence).